The T cell receptor beta chain under discussion was sequenced for a study of chemoradiotherapy in HPV16-positive cancers. Study details: Candidate HPV-specific clones and shared TCR motifs came from a couple of HPV16-positive patients. Overall study findings and caveats: HPV-specific T cells were functionally defined from only a couple of HPV16-positive patients. Non-HPV-specific T cells did not expand in tumors during treatment, whereas candidate HPV-specific clones and E7-related motifs did.

Generated by immunoSEQ multiplex PCR, the TCRdb table keeps only in-frame clones and is missing some. The table lists about 35,000 clones, around 93% of them singletons. On this clone: The antigen is not known.

The germline V gene has CDR1 MNHEY and CDR2 SVGAGI. The CDR3 has 16 residues. J was trimmed by 6 bases and V by 2 bases; bases with no gene match: 10. V and J are TRBV6-5 and TRBJ1-1; 9 nucleotides match TRBD1. This receptor was identified in a human donor with HPV-associated anogenital cancer. The specimen comprised blood, sampled from a patient who underwent chemoradiotherapy. The CDR3 nucleotides read TGTGCCAGCAGTTACCGGCCGGGACAGGGAGATTCTGAAGCTTTCTTT. As protein: CASSYRPGQGDSEAFF.